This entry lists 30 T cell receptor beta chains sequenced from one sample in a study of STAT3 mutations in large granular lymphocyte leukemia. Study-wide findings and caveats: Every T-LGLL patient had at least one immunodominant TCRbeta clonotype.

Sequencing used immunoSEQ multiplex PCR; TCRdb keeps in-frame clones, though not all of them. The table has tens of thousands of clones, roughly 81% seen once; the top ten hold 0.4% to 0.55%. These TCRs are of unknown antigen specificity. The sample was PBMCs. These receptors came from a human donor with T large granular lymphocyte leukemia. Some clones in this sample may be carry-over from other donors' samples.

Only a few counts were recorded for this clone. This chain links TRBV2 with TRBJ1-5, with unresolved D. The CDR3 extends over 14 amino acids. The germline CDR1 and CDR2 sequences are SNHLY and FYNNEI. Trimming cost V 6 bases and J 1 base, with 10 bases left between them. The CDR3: CASSSSISNQPQHF. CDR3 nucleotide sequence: TGTGCCAGCAGCAGCTCTATAAGCAATCAGCCCCAGCATTTT. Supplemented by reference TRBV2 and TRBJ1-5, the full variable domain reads EPEVTQTPSHQVTQMGQEVILRCVPISNHLYFYWYRQILGQKVEFLVSFYNNEISEKSEIFDDQFSVERPDGSNFTLKIRSTKLEDSAMYFCASSSSISNQPQHFGDGTRLSIL.

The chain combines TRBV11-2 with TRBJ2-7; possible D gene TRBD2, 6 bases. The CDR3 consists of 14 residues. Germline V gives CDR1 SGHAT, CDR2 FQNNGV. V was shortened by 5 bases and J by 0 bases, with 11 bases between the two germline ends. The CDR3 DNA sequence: TGTGCCAGCAGCCCGGGGGTGGGCTCCTACGAGCAGTACGTC. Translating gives CASSPGVGSYEQYV.

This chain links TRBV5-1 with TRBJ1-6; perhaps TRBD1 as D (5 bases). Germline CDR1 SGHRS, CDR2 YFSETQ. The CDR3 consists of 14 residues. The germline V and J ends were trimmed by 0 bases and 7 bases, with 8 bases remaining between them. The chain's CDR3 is CASSLGGANSPLHF. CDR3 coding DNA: TGCGCCAGCAGCTTGGGAGGGGCCAATTCACCCCTCCACTTT.

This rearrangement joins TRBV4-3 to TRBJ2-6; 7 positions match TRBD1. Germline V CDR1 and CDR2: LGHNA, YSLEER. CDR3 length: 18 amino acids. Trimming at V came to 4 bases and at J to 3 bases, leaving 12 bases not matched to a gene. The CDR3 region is CASSLVTAGGVGANVLTF. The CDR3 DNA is TGCGCCAGCAGCCTGGTAACGGCAGGGGGAGTTGGGGCCAACGTCCTGACTTTC.

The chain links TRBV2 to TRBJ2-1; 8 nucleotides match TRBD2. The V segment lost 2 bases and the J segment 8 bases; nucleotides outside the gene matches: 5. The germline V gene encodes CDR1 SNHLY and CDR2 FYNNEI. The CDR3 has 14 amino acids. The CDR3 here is CASSERGGRDEQFF. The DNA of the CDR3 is TGTGCCAGCAGTGAACGGGGGGGCCGGGATGAGCAGTTCTTC.

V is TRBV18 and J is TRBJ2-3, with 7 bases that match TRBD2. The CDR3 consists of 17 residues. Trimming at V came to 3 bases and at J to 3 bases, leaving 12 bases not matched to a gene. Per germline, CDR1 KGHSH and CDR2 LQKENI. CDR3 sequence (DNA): TGTGCCAGCTCACCTTCCCAATCAGTGGGGGGGACAGATACGCAGTATTTT. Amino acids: CASSPSQSVGGTDTQYF.

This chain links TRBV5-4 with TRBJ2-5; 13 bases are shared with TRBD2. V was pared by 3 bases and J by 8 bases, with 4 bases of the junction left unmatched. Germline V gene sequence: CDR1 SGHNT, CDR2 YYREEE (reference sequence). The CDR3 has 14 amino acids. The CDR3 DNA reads TGTGCCAGCAGCTCGGGGACTAGCGGGGTAACCCAGTACTTC. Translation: CASSSGTSGVTQYF.

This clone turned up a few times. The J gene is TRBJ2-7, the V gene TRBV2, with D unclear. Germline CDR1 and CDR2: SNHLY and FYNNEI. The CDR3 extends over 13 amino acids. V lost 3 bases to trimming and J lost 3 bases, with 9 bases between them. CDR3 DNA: TGTGCCAGCAGTGAGATGTATGACTACGAGCAGTACTTC. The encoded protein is CASSEMYDYEQYF.

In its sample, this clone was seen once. CDR3 in amino acids: CASSYQGGGDYGYTF. The CDR3 coding sequence is TGTGCCAGCAGCTACCAGGGGGGGGGAGACTATGGCTACACCTTC. This chain links TRBV7-9 with TRBJ1-2; 7 positions agree with TRBD1. CDR1 and CDR2 from the germline V gene are SEHNR and FQNEAQ (reference sequence). This CDR3 comprises 15 residues. With 4 bases clipped from V and 3 bases from J, the junction kept 8 bases outside the gene matches.

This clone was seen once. The CDR3 spells CASSKGTEAFF. DNA for the CDR3: TGTGCCAGTAGTAAGGGAACTGAAGCTTTCTTT. The gene calls are TRBV19 and TRBJ1-1; D remains unclear. CDR3 length equals 11 residues. V was clipped by 4 bases and J by 5 bases, with 5 bases between them. From germline, CDR1 is LNHDA and CDR2 SQIVND (reference sequence).

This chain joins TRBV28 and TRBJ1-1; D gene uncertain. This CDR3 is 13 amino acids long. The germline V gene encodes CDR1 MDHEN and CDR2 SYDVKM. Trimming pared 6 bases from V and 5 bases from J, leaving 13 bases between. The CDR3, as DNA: TGTGCCAGCAGCCACCTCCTGGGAACTGAAGCTTTCTTT. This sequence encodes CASSHLLGTEAFF.

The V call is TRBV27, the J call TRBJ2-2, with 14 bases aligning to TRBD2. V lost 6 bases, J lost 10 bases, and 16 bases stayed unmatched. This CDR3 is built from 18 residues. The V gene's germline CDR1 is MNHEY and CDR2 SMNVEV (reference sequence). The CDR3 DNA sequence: TGTGCCAGCAGCCCGGGTTGGGGACTAGCGGGAGAAGGGGTGGAGCTGTTTTTT. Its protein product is CASSPGWGLAGEGVELFF.

The CDR3 bases are TGTGCCAGCACCTCCACAGTCGGTGAGCAGTTCTTC. It specifies CASTSTVGEQFF. V gene TRBV6-5 combines with J gene TRBJ2-1; D is undetermined. Germline lookup yields CDR1 MNHEY and CDR2 SVGAGI. Between the trimmed V and J ends, which lost 7 bases and 9 bases, there was a span of 13 bases. There are 12 residues in the CDR3.

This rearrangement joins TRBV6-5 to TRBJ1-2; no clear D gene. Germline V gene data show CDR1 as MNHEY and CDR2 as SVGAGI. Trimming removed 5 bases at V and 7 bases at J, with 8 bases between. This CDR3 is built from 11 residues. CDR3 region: CASSTRGGYTF. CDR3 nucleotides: TGTGCCAGCAGTACGAGAGGTGGCTACACCTTC.

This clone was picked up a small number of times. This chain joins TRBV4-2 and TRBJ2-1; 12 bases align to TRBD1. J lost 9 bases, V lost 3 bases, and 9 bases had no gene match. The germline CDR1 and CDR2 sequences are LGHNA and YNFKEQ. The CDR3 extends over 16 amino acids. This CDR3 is CASSHQRDRGLAEQFF. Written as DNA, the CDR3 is TGTGCCAGCAGCCACCAGCGGGACAGGGGGCTCGCTGAGCAGTTCTTC.

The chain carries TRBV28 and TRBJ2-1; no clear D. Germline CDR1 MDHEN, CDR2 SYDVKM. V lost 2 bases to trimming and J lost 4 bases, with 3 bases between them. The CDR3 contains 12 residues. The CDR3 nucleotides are TGTGCCAGCAGTTTACAATACAATGAGCAGTTCTTC. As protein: CASSLQYNEQFF.

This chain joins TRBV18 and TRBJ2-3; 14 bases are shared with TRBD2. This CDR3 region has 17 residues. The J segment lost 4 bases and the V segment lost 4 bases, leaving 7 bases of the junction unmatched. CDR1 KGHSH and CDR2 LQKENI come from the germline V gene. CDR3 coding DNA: TGTGCCAGCTCACAAGTTCGACTAGCGGGGGGGGCAGATACGCAGTATTTT. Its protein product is CASSQVRLAGGADTQYF.

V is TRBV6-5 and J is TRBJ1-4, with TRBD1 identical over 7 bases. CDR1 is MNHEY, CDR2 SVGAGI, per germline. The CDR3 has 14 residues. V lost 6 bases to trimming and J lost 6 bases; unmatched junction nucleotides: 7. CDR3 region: CASSRTGTDEKLFF. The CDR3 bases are TGTGCCAGCAGCCGGACAGGTACGGATGAAAAACTGTTTTTT.

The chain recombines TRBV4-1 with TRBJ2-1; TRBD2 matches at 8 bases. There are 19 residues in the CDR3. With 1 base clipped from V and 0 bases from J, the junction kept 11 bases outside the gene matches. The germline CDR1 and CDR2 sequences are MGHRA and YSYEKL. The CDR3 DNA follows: TGCGCCAGCAGCCAAGGCCGAATACTAGCGGTGAGCTCCTACAATGAGCAGTTCTTC. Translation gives CASSQGRILAVSSYNEQFF.

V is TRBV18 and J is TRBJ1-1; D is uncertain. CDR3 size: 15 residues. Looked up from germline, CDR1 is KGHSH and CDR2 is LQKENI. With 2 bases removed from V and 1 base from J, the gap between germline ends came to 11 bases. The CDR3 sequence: CASSPSGSWNTEAFF. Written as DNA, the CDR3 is TGTGCCAGCTCACCATCGGGAAGCTGGAACACTGAAGCTTTCTTT.

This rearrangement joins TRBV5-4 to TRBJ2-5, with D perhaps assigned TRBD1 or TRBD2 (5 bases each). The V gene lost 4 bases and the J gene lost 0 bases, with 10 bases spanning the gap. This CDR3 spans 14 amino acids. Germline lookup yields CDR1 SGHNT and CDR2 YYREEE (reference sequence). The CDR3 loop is CASSRGTDQETQYF. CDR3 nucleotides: TGTGCCAGCAGCCGAGGGACGGACCAAGAGACCCAGTACTTC.

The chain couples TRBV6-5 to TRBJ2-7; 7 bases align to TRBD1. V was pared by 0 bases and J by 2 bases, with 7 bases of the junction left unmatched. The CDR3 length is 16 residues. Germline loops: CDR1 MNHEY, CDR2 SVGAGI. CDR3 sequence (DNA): TGTGCCAGCAGTTACTCGAAAACAGGGGCCACCTACGAGCAGTACTTC. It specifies CASSYSKTGATYEQYF.

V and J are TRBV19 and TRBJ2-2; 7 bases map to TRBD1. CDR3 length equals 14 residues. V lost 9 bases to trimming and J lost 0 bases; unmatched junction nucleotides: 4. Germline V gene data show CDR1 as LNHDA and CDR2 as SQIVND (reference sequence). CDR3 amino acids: CASSDRANTGELFF. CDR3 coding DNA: TGTGCCAGCTCCGACAGGGCGAACACCGGGGAGCTGTTTTTT.

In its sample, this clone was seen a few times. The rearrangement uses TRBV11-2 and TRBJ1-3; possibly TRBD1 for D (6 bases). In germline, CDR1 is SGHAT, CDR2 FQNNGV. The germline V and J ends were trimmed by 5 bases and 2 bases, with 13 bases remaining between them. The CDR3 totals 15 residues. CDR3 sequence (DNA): TGTGCCAGCAGCGGGGGCGCGGAGCCTGGAAACACCATATATTTT. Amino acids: CASSGGAEPGNTIYF.

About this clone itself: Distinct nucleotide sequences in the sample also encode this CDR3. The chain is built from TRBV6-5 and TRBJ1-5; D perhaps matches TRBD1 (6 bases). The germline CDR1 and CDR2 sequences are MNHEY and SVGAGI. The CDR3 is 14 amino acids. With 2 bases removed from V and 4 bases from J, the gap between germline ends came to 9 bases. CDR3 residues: CASSYGQGNQPQHF. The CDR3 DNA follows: TGTGCCAGCAGTTACGGCCAGGGGAATCAGCCCCAGCATTTT.

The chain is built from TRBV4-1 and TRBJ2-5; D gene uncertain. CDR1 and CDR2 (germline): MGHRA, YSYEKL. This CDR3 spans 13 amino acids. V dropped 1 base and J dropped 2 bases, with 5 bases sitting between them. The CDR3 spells CASSQVAQETQYF. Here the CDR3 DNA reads TGCGCCAGCAGCCAAGTCGCGCAAGAGACCCAGTACTTC.

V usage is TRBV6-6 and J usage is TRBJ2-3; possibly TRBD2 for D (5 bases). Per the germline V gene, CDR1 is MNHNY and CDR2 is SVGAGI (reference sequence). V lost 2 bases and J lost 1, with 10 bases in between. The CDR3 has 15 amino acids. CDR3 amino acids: CASSYTLGGTDTQYF. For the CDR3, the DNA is TGTGCCAGCAGTTACACCCTCGGGGGCACAGATACGCAGTATTTT.

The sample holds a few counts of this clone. CDR3 region: CASSFYYEAGELFF. CDR3 bases: TGCGCCAGCAGCTTTTATTACGAGGCCGGGGAGCTGTTTTTT. This chain connects TRBV5-1 to TRBJ2-2; D is ambiguous. The CDR3 covers 14 residues. Trimming shortened V by 2 bases and J by 6 bases, and 11 bases separated the two germline ends. The V gene's germline CDR1 is SGHRS and CDR2 YFSETQ.

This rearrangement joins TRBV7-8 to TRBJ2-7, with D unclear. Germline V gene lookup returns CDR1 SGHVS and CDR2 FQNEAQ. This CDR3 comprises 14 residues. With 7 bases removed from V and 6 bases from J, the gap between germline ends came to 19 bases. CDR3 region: CASNPFVRSGEQYF. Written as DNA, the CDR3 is TGTGCCAGCAACCCTTTCGTAAGGTCTGGCGAGCAGTACTTC.

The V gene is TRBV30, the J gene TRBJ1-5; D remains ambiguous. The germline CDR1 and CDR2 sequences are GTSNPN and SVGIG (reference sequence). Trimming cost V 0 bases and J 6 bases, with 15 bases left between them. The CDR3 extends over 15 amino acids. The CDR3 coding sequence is TGTGCCTGGAGTGTAAATGGAGAAGGGAGTCAGCCCCAGCATTTT. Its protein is CAWSVNGEGSQPQHF.